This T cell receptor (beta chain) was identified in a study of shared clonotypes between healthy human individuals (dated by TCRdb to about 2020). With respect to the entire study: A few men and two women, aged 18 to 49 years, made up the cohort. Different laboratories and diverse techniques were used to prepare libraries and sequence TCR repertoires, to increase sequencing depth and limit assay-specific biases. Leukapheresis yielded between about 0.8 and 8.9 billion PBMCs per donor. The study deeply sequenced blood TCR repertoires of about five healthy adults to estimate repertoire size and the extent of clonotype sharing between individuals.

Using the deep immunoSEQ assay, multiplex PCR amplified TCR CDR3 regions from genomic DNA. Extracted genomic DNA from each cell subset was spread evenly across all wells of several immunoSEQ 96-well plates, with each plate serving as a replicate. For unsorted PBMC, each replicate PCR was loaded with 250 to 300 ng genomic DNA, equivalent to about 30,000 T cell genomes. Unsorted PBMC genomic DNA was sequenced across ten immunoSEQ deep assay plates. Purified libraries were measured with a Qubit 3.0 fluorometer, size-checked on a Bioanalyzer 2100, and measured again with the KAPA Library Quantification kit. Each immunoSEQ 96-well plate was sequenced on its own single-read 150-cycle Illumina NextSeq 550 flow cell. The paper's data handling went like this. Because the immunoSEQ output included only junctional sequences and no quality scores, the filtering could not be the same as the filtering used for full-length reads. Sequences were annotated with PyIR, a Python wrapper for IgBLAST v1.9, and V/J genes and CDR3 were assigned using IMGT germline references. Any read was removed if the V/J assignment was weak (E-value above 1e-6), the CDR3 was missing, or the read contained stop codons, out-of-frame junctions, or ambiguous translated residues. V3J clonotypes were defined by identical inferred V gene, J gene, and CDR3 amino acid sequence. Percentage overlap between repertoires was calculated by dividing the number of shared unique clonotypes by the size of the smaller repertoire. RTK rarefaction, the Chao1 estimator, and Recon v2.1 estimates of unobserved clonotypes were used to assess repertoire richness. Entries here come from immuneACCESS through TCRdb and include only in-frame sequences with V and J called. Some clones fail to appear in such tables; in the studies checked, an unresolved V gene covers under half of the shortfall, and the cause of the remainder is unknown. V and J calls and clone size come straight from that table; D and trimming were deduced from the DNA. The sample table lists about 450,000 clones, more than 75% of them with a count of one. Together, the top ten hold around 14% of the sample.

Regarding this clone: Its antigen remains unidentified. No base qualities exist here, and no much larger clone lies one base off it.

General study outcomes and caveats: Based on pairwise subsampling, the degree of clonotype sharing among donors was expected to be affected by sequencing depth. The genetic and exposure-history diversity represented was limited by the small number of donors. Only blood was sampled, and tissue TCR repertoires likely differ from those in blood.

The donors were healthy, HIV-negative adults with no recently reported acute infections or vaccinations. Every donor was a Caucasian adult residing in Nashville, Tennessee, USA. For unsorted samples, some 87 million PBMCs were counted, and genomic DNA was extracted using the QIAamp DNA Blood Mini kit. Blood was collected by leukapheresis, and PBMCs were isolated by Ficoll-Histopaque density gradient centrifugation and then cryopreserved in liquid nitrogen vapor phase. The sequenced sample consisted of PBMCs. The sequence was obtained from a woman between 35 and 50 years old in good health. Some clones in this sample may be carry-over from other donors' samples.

The DNA is as follows: TGTGCCAGTAGTTCAGGACAGGCGGAAGGAAAACTGTTTTTT. This sequence encodes CASSSGQAEGKLFF. The chain is assembled from TRBV19 and TRBJ1-4, and 7 junction bases match TRBD1. V trim: 5 bases; J trim: 10 bases; unmatched bases: 10. From a lookup of the germline V gene (reference sequence), CDR1 and CDR2 are LNHDA and SQIVND. From its cysteine to its phenylalanine, the CDR3 spans 14 amino acids. Only the CDR3 region is kept as DNA, spanning 42 bases read in frame from base 1.